This T cell receptor (beta chain) was retrieved from a study of T-cell memory formation after mild COVID-19 (dated by TCRdb to the early 2020s). For context, the study as a whole: TCR sequence clusters from the two donors were largely donor specific. The cohort comprised two young, previously healthy adult volunteers, one female and one male. Longitudinal TCRalpha and TCRbeta repertoire sequencing tracked T-cell clones expanding and contracting after mild COVID-19 in two donors.

CDR1 and CDR2, looked up from the germline V gene (reference sequence), are DFQATT and SNEGSKA. The cysteine opens and the phenylalanine closes a CDR3 of 14 amino acids. Only the CDR3 portion is preserved as DNA: 42 bases, with reading frame beginning at the first base. The V end loses 0 bases and the J end loses 2 bases, and a stretch of 7 bases separates them. PBMCs were isolated by Ficoll-Paque density gradient centrifugation. What the work shows at the level of the full study, not this receptor alone: Clones contracting from day 15 to 85 had balanced CD4/CD8 phenotypes, while a second wave expanding from day 15 to 37 was biased towards CD4+. SARS-CoV-2 specificity of the second-wave clones peaking on day 37 was not confirmed. Some responding clones were detected in pre-infection memory, suggesting pre-existing cross-reactive memory T cells joined the SARS-CoV-2 response. Contracting CD4+ clones were found mainly in CM and EM memory subsets, while CD8+ clones were enriched in EMRA. Only a couple of mild cases were covered in the study, and larger cohorts including severe cases with pre-infection samples were considered necessary.

This clonotype was recorded at least ten times. It has no known antigen specificity. No clone much larger than this one lies a single base away; base qualities are absent. Sequenced on an Illumina NovaSeq 6000. TCRalpha and TCRbeta cDNA libraries were built by 5'RACE with constant-segment primers, adding sample barcodes and unique molecular identifiers. Trizol reagent was used to extract RNA from every sample. Amplification of the libraries took two PCR steps, and the second step added a second sample barcode plus Illumina TruSeq adapters. The libraries were sequenced on an Illumina NovaSeq using 2 x 150 bp paired-end reads. Concerning the study's data processing: With migec v1.2.7, reads were demultiplexed and then collapsed into UMI-guided consensus sequences. Using mixcr v2.1.11, UMI consensuses were aligned to TRA and TRB V and J templates and then assembled into clonotypes. A clonotype was counted as expanded or contracted only when both edgeR and NoisET called the clonotype significant, with the noise models trained on biological replicates. For edgeR calls, the cutoffs were a false discovery rate-adjusted p below 0.01 and a log2 fold-change threshold of 1. PCA with hierarchical clustering of max-normalized trajectories of the 1000 most abundant clonotypes was used as exploratory dynamics analysis. Separately sequenced CD4+ and CD8+ repertoires were used to assign a CD4 or CD8 phenotype to each responding clone. Using fastp trimming at Q25 and MiXCR clonotype assembly, TCRdb reanalyzed the public sequencing data and kept in-frame beta chains. Duplicate CDR3 protein sequences are folded into a single record with the most common DNA and genes. Here the V and J calls rest on TCRdb's processing, not on the authors' analysis. Here the sample has some 40,000 distinct CDR3 sequences; about 6% occur a single time. Jointly, the top ten make up around 0.81% of the sample.

The receptor's source is an adult who had mild COVID-19 (a few samples of this study predate the infection). The sample titles of this study are shuffled in the database, so cell type and time point are left out. The chain is encoded by TRBV20-1 joined to TRBJ2-2; the best D guess is TRBD2, with 6 bases matching. What was sequenced was PBMCs or a T cell subset sorted from them (not recorded which). The bases read TGCAGTGCTAGAGAGGGGGGAAACACCGGGGAGCTGTTTTTT. Translated, it gives CSAREGGNTGELFF.